This T cell receptor beta chain was sequenced in a study of control samples from healthy donors and cancer patients. Only in-frame clones appear in the TCRdb table, and some are missing; sequencing was by immunoSEQ multiplex PCR. The table has about 110,000 clones, about 80% seen once. Sequencing was carried out using blood. The TCR sequence derives from a man aged 18 to 30 in good health.

CDR3: CASSPRGLTGANVLTF. The CDR3 region has the DNA TGTGCCAGCAGTCCCAGGGGGCTTACTGGGGCCAACGTCCTGACTTTC. The chain joins TRBV6-2 or TRBV6-3 to TRBJ2-6; TRBD1 matches at 8 bases. V was clipped by 5 bases and J by 2 bases; unmatched bases: 5. The germline V gene encodes CDR1 MNHEY and CDR2 SVGEGT. The CDR3 sequence is 16 residues long.